Below, 19 T cell receptor beta chains from the same sample are listed, as sequenced in a study of blood T cells in healthy people across ages. Primers used in a second PCR of roughly 6 to 12 cycles were a sample-barcoded 5' primer and a J-beta primer mix. TCRdb re-called the 5' RACE reads through MiXCR, storing one row per CDR3 protein. Among over 750,000 distinct CDR3 sequences listed, roughly 25% were seen once. These data also featured in a second study, about T cells of mothers and their children.

Sequencing was performed on blood. The receptors were sampled from a boy between 10 and 17 years old in good health.

The chain couples TRBV29-1 to TRBJ2-5; D tentatively fits TRBD1 or TRBD2 (5 bases each). Gene TRBJ2-7 matches the end of the DNA better, so the J call may be wrong. CDR1 SQVTM and CDR2 ANQGSEA come from the germline V gene. The CDR3 contains 15 residues. Here the CDR3 reads CSVEDTTAGDYEQYF. For the CDR3, the DNA is TGCAGCGTTGAAGATACGACAGCCGGGGACTACGAGCAGTACTTC.

The chain has TRBV7-9 and TRBJ1-1, with D perhaps TRBD1 (5 bases). V was clipped by 4 bases and J by 5 bases, with 17 bases between them. This CDR3 has 15 amino acids. Germline V CDR1 and CDR2: SEHNR, FQNEAQ (reference sequence). CDR3 protein: CASSSPVSGLTEAFF. CDR3 coding DNA: TGTGCCAGCAGCTCTCCCGTATCGGGGCTAACTGAAGCTTTCTTT.

The chain carries TRBV6-6 and TRBJ1-4; possibly TRBD1 for D (5 bases). The V gene lost 6 bases and the J gene lost 3 bases, with 20 bases spanning the gap. Germline values: CDR1 MNHNY, CDR2 SVGAGI (reference sequence). This CDR3 contains 17 residues. In DNA form, the CDR3 reads TGTGCCAGCAGCAACGTGGGGCTTGGGGATGCTAATGAAAAACTGTTTTTT. Translating it yields CASSNVGLGDANEKLFF.

This clonotype was counted only a few times. V usage is TRBV6-1 and J usage is TRBJ2-7, with 9 bases identical to TRBD1. V was pared by 4 bases and J by 4 bases, with 5 bases of the junction left unmatched. The CDR3 is made up of 14 amino acids. Germline CDR1 is MNHNS and CDR2 is SASEGT. The CDR3 loop reads CASSVQGAGYEQYF. The CDR3 DNA sequence: TGTGCCAGCAGTGTACAGGGGGCGGGTTACGAGCAGTACTTC.

This clonotype has at least ten counts. The chain uses TRBV27 and TRBJ2-7; D is uncertain. CDR3 length equals 14 residues. V gave up 10 bases and J gave up 3 bases, with 19 bases separating them. Germline V gene lookup returns CDR1 MNHEY and CDR2 SMNVEV (reference sequence). CDR3 sequence: CATWASLKIYEQYF. CDR3 DNA sequence: TGTGCCACCTGGGCGTCACTTAAGATCTACGAGCAGTACTTC.

This clonotype was picked up a small number of times. This chain connects TRBV20-1 to TRBJ2-7; 8 nucleotides line up with TRBD2. The DNA end lines up better with TRBJ2-1; the J call may be wrong. The CDR3 runs 19 residues. The germline gives CDR1 DFQATT, CDR2 SNEGSKA (reference sequence). The CDR3 coding sequence is TGCAGTGCTAGAGAGGGAGGCACTAGCGGCCTAAGATCCTACAATGAGCAGTTCTTC. Protein product: CSAREGGTSGLRSYNEQFF.

This clonotype was found a few times. V gene TRBV4-1 combines with J gene TRBJ2-5; D is unresolved. The DNA matches TRBJ2-1 better at its end, which makes the J call doubtful. CDR1 MGHRA and CDR2 YSYEKL come from the germline V gene. The CDR3 covers 11 residues. The CDR3 DNA follows: TGCGCCAGCAGCCAATCGGATGAGCAGTTCTTC. Its protein is CASSQSDEQFF.

The J gene is TRBJ2-2, the V gene TRBV6-1; the match to TRBD1 covers 8 bases. The CDR3 extends over 18 amino acids. Germline V lookup: CDR1 MNHNS, CDR2 SASEGT. J lost 0 bases, V lost 6 bases, and 12 bases had no gene match. The CDR3: CASRPAGGPKTNTGELFF. The CDR3 nucleotides read TGTGCCAGCAGACCCGCAGGGGGCCCTAAAACGAACACCGGGGAGCTGTTTTTT.

This clonotype turned up a few times. The gene calls are TRBV21-1 and TRBJ2-7; the table assigns TRBD1, which was not confirmed against the DNA. TRBV21-1 is recorded as a pseudogene. The CDR3 is 18 amino acids. The CDR3 DNA reads TGTGCCAGCAGCAAAGAGGGAGGGACAGGGTCCCGCTCCTACGAGCAGTACTTC. Translated: CASSKEGGTGSRSYEQYF.

The rearrangement links TRBV2 to TRBJ2-1; 8 bases agree with TRBD1. This CDR3 spans 16 amino acids. Germline V CDR1 and CDR2: SNHLY, FYNNEI. J gave up 10 bases and V 2 bases, and 13 bases lay outside the gene matches. CDR3 sequence reads: CASSEYGLQGAREQFF. CDR3 coding DNA: TGTGCCAGCAGTGAATACGGTCTTCAGGGGGCGAGGGAGCAGTTCTTC.

The chain employs TRBV4-2 and TRBJ1-2; the D is unclear. The germline CDR1 and CDR2 sequences are LGHNA and YNFKEQ. V lost 1 base and J lost 2, with 11 bases in between. The CDR3 extends over 15 amino acids. The CDR3 region has the DNA TGTGCCAGCAGCCAAGTTGATGGGATCAACTATGGCTACACCTTC. Encoded protein: CASSQVDGINYGYTF.

The V gene is TRBV3-1, the J gene TRBJ2-5; 11 nucleotides align to TRBD2. Germline loops: CDR1 LGHDT, CDR2 YNNKEL (reference sequence). The CDR3 has 16 amino acids. Trimming cost V 1 base and J 5 bases; bases outside gene matches: 6. The chain's CDR3 is CASSQAIAGGRETQYF. CDR3 DNA: TGTGCCAGCAGCCAAGCTATAGCGGGGGGGCGGGAGACCCAGTACTTC.

The chain uses TRBV4-3 and TRBJ1-2, with D perhaps TRBD1 (6 bases). CDR1 and CDR2 (germline): LGHNA, YSLEER. V gave up 1 base and J gave up 3 bases, with 12 bases separating them. This CDR3 has 15 amino acids. DNA of the CDR3: TGCGCCAGCAGCCAAGTATCCTCAGGGGACTATGGCTACACCTTC. It specifies CASSQVSSGDYGYTF.

This clonotype was recorded a few times. This chain uses TRBV11-2 with TRBJ1-2; D is unresolved. V was clipped by 6 bases and J by 0 bases, with 29 bases between them. Germline V gives CDR1 SGHAT, CDR2 FQNNGV. The CDR3 sequence is 20 residues long. The CDR3 is CASRSLTFLARSRSNYGYTF. DNA of the CDR3: TGTGCCAGCAGAAGCTTAACATTCTTGGCTAGATCCCGATCTAACTATGGCTACACCTTC.

The rearrangement uses TRBV29-1 and TRBJ2-5; maybe TRBD2 (6 bases). The germline gives CDR1 SQVTM, CDR2 ANQGSEA. This CDR3 is built from 14 residues. V was trimmed by 4 bases and J by 3 bases, leaving 15 bases between them. CDR3 amino acids: CSVGGLNLKETQYF. CDR3 in DNA: TGCAGCGTTGGGGGACTCAACTTAAAAGAGACCCAGTACTTC.

This clonotype appeared a few times. The gene calls are TRBV29-1 and TRBJ2-1; 8 bases fit TRBD2. V shed 4 bases and J 5 bases; nucleotides not matched to a gene: 7. Per germline, CDR1 SQVTM and CDR2 ANQGSEA. CDR3 length equals 14 residues. CDR3 nucleotide sequence: TGCAGCGTTGGAGGACTAGCAATCCACAATGAGCAGTTCTTC. Translated: CSVGGLAIHNEQFF.

This chain joins TRBV11-1 and TRBJ2-1, with 12 positions matching TRBD2. The V gene end was trimmed by 5 bases and the J gene end by 3 bases; junction bases not matched to a gene: 23. CDR1 and CDR2 from the germline V gene are SGHAT and FQDESV (reference sequence). CDR3 length equals 22 residues. CDR3 nucleotide sequence: TGTGCCAGCAGCCCCTTAGATGCAGCGCTAGCGGGGGGGAACACTGACTACAATGAGCAGTTCTTC. Protein product: CASSPLDAALAGGNTDYNEQFF.

This chain uses TRBV20-1 with TRBJ2-3; D may be TRBD1 (6 bases). The CDR3 totals 15 residues. CDR1 and CDR2 (germline): DFQATT, SNEGSKA (reference sequence). Deletions cut 5 bases from V and 1 base from J, with 16 bases between. This chain's CDR3 is CSADYQGRGTDTQYF. CDR3 in DNA: TGCAGTGCTGATTATCAGGGGCGGGGCACAGATACGCAGTATTTT.

V usage is TRBV13 and J usage is TRBJ2-1; D assignment may be TRBD1 or TRBD2 (5 bases each). The CDR3 runs to 17 residues. In germline, CDR1 is PRHDT, CDR2 FYEKMQ (reference sequence). The ends were cut back, 1 base at V and 6 bases at J, with 19 bases in the middle. CDR3 coding DNA: TGTGCCAGCAGCTTAGAGCTAGCTGGACTGAGGGGCAATGAGCAGTTCTTC. Translated, it gives CASSLELAGLRGNEQFF.